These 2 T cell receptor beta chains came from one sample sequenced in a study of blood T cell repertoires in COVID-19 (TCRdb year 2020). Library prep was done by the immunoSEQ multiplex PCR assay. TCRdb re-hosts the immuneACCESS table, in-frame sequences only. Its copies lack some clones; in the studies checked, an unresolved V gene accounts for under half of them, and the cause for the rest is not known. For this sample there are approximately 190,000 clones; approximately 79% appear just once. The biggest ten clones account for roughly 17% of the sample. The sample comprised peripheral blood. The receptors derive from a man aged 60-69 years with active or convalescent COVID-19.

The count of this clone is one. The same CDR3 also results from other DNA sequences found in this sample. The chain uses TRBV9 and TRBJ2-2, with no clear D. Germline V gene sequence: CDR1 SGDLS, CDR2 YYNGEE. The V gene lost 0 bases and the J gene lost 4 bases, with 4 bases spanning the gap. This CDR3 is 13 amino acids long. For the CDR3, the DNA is TGTGCCAGCAGCGTAGTCTCCACCGGGGAGCTGTTTTTT. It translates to CASSVVSTGELFF.

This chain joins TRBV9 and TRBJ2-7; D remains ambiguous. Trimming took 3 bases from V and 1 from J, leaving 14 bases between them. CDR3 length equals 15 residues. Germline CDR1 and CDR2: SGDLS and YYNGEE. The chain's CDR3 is CASSAHEQASYEQYF. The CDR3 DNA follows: TGTGCCAGCAGCGCCCACGAGCAGGCTTCCTACGAGCAGTACTTC.